This T cell receptor (beta chain) was found in a study of T cell repertoires in cytomegalovirus infection. Findings of the study overall: Predominance within the ex vivo response was attributable to HLA-C-restricted CMV-specific TCR beta clonotypes.

This clonotype was counted ten times or more. The antigen is undetermined. This CDR3 comprises 15 residues. The junction had 6 bases not matched to a gene; V was cut back by 1 base and J by 4 bases. CDR1 and CDR2 (germline): SGHVS, FQNEAQ. TCRdb itself ran the reads through MiXCR, one entry per CDR3 protein. The sample records some 300,000 distinct CDR3 sequences, roughly an eighth being singletons. Sequences were obtained from PBMCs. The TCR originated in a human donor in good health (CMV status not recorded). Some clones in this sample may be carry-over from other donors' samples. The chain links TRBV7-8 to TRBJ2-7; 8 positions agree with TRBD1. The chain's CDR3 is CASSLEDRGIYEQYF. The CDR3 DNA reads TGTGCCAGCAGCTTAGAAGACAGGGGAATTTACGAGCAGTACTTC.